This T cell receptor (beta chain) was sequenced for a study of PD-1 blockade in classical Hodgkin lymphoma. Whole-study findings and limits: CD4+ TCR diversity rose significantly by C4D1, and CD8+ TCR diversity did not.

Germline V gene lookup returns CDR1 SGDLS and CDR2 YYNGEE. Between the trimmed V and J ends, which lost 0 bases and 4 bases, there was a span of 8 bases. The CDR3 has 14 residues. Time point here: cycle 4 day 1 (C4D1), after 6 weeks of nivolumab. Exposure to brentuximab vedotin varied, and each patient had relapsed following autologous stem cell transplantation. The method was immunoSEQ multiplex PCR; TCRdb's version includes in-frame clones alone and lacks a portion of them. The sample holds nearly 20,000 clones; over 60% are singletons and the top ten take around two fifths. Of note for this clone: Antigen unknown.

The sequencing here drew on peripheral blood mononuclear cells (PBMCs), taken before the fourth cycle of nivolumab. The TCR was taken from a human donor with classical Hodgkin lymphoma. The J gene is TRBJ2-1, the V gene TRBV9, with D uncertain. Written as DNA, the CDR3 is TGTGCCAGCAGCGTAGGTGGCGCGTACAATGAGCAGTTCTTC. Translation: CASSVGGAYNEQFF.